This T cell receptor (beta chain) derives from a study of T cells in women clearing cervical HPV infection. Overall study: Case blood was drawn when the lesion was first found; control blood after infection became undetectable.

V gave up 5 bases and J gave up 3 bases, with 17 bases separating them. Germline-derived CDR1 and CDR2 are SGDLS and YYNGEE. The CDR3 covers 16 residues. A remark on this clone: The antigen is unknown. The read gets to within 3 residues of the CDR3 end, and the germline J gene fills in the rest.

Average input was approximately 1,200 ng genomic DNA for immunoSEQ TCR beta CDR3 amplification. The repertoire was sequenced with immunoSEQ multiplex PCR; TCRdb's copy has only in-frame clones and lacks some. The sample's table shows about 15,000 clones. Whole-study results and caveats: Effector/memory and HPV-specific T cells were not isolated, and association timing is unknown.

The receptor was derived from a woman aged 18-70 years with a cervical HPV16 infection that either progressed to CIN3+ or cleared (not recorded which). The chain has TRBV9 and TRBJ2-2; D possibly corresponds to TRBD1 (7 bases). The sample consisted of blood buffy coat. Incomplete CDR3 DNA: TGTGCCAGCAGTGATAACAGGGGAGGCGACACCGGGGAG. Translation: CASSDNRGGDTGE. The full CDR3 reads CASSDNRGGDTGELFF.